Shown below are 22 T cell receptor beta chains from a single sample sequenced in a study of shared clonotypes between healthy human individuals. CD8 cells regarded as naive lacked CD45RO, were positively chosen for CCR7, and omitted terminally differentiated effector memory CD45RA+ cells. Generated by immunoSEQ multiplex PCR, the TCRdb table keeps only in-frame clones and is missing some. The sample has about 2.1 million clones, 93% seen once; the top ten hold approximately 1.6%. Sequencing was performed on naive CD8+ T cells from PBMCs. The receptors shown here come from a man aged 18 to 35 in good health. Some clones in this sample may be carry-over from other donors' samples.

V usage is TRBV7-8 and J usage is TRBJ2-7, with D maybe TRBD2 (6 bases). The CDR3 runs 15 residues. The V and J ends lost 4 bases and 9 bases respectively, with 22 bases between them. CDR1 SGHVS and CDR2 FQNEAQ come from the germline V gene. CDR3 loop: CASSSPGGAGGVQYF. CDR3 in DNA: TGTGCCAGCAGCTCCCCCGGGGGTGCCGGGGGTGTGCAGTACTTC.

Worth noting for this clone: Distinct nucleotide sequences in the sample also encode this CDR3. The CDR3, as DNA: TGCGCCAGCAGCCCAGGGACAGGGGGCTACGAGCAGTACTTC. Translated, it gives CASSPGTGGYEQYF. The chain is built from TRBV4-1 and TRBJ2-7; TRBD1 aligns across 11 bases. V lost 4 bases and J lost 3; bases outside the gene matches: 2. Germline V lookup: CDR1 MGHRA, CDR2 YSYEKL. This CDR3 comprises 14 residues.

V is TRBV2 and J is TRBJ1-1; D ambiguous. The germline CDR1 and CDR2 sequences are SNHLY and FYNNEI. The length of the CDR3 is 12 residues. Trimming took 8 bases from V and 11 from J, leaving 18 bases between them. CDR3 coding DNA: TGTGCCAGCCGGGGAGAGAGGGTTAGGGCTTTCTTT. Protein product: CASRGERVRAFF.

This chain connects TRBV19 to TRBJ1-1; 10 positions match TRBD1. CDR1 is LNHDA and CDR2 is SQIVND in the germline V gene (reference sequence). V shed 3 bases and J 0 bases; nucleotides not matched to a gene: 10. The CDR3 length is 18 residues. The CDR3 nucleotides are TGTGCCAGTAGTATTGGAAGTCCGGGACAGGGGATGAACACTGAAGCTTTCTTT. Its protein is CASSIGSPGQGMNTEAFF.

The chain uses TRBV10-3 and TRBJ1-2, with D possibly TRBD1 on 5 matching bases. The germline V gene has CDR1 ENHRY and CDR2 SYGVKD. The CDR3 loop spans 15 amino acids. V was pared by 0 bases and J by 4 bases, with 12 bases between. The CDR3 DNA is TGTGCCATCAGTGAGTCTGGGGGTGGTGCCTATGGCTACACCTTC. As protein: CAISESGGGAYGYTF.

CDR3 region: CASSFGGEGLFF. CDR3 nucleotide sequence: TGTGCCAGCAGTTTTGGGGGGGAGGGCCTATTCTTC. This chain links TRBV27 with TRBJ2-1; 7 bases agree with TRBD2. The CDR3 is 12 amino acids. Germline loops: CDR1 MNHEY, CDR2 SMNVEV (reference sequence). V lost 3 bases, J lost 16 bases, and 9 bases stayed unmatched.

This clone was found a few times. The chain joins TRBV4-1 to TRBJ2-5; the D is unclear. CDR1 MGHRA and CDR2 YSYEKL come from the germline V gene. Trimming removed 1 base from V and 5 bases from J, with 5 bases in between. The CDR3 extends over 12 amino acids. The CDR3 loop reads CASSQGPETQYF. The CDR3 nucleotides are TGCGCCAGCAGCCAAGGTCCGGAGACCCAGTACTTC.

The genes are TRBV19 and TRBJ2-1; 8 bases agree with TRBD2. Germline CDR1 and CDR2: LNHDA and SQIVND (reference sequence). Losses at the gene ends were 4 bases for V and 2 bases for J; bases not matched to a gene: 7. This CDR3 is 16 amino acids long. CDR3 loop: CASSKFPGGPYNEQFF. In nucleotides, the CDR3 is TGTGCCAGTAGTAAATTTCCGGGAGGGCCCTACAATGAGCAGTTCTTC. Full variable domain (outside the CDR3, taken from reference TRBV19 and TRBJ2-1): DGGITQSPKYLFRKEGQNVTLSCEQNLNHDAMYWYRQDPGQGLRLIYYSQIVNDFQKGDIAEGYSVSREKKESFPLTVTSAQKNPTAFYLCASSKFPGGPYNEQFFGPGTRLTVL.

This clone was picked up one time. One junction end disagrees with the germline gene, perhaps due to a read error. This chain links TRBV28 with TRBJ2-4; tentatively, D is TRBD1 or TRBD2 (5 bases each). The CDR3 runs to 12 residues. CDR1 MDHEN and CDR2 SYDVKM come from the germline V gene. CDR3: CASSPRGTPLGF. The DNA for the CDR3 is TGTGCCAGCAGTCCCCGTGGGACCCCCCTAGGTTTC.

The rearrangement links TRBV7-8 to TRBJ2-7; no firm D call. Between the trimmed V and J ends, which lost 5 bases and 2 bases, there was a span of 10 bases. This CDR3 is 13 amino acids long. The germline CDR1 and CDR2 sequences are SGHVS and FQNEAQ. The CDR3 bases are TGTGCCAGCAGCCCGGGCGGCCCCTACGAGCAGTACTTC. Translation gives CASSPGGPYEQYF.

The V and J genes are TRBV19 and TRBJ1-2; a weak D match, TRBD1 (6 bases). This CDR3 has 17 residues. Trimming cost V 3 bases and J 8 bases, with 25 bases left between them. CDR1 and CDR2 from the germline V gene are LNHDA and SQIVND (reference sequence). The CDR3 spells CASSINASQIGGAGYTF. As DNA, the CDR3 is TGTGCCAGTAGTATTAACGCATCTCAGATTGGGGGCGCGGGCTACACCTTC.

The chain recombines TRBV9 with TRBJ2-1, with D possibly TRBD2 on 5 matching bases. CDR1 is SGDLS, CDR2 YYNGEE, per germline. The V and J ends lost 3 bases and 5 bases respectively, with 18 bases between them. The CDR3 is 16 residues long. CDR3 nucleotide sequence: TGTGCCAGCAGCGGGCGGGTGGTTAGGGCCAACAATGAGCAGTTCTTC. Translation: CASSGRVVRANNEQFF.

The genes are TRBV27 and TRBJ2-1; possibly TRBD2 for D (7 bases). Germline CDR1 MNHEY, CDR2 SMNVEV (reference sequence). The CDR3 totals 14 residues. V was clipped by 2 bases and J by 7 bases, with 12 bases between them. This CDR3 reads CASSLGGGRNEQFF. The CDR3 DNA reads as TGTGCCAGCAGTTTAGGGGGGGGGCGGAATGAGCAGTTCTTC.

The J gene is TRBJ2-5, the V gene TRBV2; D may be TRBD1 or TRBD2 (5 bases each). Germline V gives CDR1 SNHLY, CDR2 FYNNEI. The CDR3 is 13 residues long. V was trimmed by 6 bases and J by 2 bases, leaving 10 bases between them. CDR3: CASRPGRQETQYF. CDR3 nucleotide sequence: TGTGCCAGCAGGCCGGGACGTCAAGAGACCCAGTACTTC.

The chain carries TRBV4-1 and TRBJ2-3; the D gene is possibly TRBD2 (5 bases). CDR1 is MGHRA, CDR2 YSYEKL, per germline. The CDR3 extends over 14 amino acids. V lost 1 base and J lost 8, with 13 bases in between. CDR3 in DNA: TGCGCCAGCAGCCAAGTGGACTCCGCGGGTACGCAGTATTTT. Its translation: CASSQVDSAGTQYF.

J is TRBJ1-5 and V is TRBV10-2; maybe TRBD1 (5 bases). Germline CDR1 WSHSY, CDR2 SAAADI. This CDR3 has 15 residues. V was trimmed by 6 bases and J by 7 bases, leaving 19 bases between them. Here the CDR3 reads CASSPRRNEGQPQHF. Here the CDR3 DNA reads TGCGCCAGCAGCCCGCGGCGAAACGAGGGGCAGCCCCAGCATTTT.

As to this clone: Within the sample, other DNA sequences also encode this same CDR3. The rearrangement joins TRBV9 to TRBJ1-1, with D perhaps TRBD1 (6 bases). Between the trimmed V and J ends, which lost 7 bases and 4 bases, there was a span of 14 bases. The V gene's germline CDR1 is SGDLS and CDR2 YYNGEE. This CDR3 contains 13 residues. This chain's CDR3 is CASSPGGGTEAFF. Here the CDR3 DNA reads TGTGCCAGCTCCCCGGGAGGGGGCACTGAAGCTTTCTTT.

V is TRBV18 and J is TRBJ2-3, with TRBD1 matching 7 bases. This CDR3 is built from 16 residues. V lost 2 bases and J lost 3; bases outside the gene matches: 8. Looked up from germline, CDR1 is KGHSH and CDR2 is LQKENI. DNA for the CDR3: TGTGCCAGCTCACCAGAGGGCAGGGGGAGAACAGATACGCAGTATTTT. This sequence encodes CASSPEGRGRTDTQYF.

The CDR3 protein is CSVEDGGALSYEQYF. CDR3 DNA sequence: TGCAGCGTTGAAGATGGAGGGGCCCTCTCCTACGAGCAGTACTTC. J is TRBJ2-5 and V is TRBV29-1, with D possibly TRBD2 on 6 matching bases. The end of the DNA aligns better with TRBJ2-7, so the J call may be wrong. This CDR3 is built from 15 residues. Germline CDR1 and CDR2: SQVTM and ANQGSEA.

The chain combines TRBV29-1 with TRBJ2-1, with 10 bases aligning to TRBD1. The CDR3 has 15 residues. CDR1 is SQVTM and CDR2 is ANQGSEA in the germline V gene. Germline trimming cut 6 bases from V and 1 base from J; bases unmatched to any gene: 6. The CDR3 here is CSVDRTGGSYNEQFF. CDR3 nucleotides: TGCAGCGTGGATAGGACAGGGGGGTCCTACAATGAGCAGTTCTTC.

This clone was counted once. The CDR3 sequence is CATSRDSRGSHQPQHF. The CDR3 DNA sequence: TGTGCCACCAGCAGAGATTCCAGGGGGAGCCATCAGCCCCAGCATTTT. This rearrangement joins TRBV15 to TRBJ1-5; 7 bases map to TRBD1. This CDR3 contains 16 residues. V was pared by 0 bases and J by 5 bases, with 7 bases of the junction left unmatched. Per germline, CDR1 LNHNV and CDR2 YYDKDF (reference sequence).

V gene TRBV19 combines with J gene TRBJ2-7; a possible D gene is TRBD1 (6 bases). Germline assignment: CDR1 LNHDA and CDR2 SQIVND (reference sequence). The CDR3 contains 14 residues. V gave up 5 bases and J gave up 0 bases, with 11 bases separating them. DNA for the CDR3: TGTGCCAGTAGTGTACAGGACAGCTCCTACGAGCAGTACTTC. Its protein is CASSVQDSSYEQYF. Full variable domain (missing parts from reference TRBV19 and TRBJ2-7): DGGITQSPKYLFRKEGQNVTLSCEQNLNHDAMYWYRQDPGQGLRLIYYSQIVNDFQKGDIAEGYSVSREKKESFPLTVTSAQKNPTAFYLCASSVQDSSYEQYFGPGTRLTVT.